This T cell receptor beta chain appears in the sequencing data of a study of blood T cell repertoires in COVID-19. Study details: COVID-19 samples from acute and convalescent phases originated in the United States, Italy and Spain. T cells, B-cell-depleted T cells, or PBMCs supplied cDNA or gDNA.

Original methodology: Amplifying reference gene primers gave estimates of nucleated cell counts. Data came from immunoSEQ multiplex PCR; TCRdb stores just in-frame clones and leaves some out. The DNA gave D and trimming, while V, J and clone size come from that table. The top ten hold less than 5% of the sample, which has about 140,000 clones, approximately 78% seen once. This CDR3 contains 16 residues. The V gene end was trimmed by 2 bases and the J gene end by 1 base; junction bases not matched to a gene: 7. The germline CDR1 and CDR2 sequences are SGHNT and YYREEE (reference sequence). The clonotype comes from a woman of 80 years or more with acute or convalescent COVID-19. The gene calls are TRBV5-4 and TRBJ2-5, with 8 bases fitting TRBD2. The material sequenced was peripheral blood. CDR3 coding DNA: TGTGCCAGCAGCTTTGGGGGGCGGGGGGCCCAAGAGACCCAGTACTTC. It specifies CASSFGGRGAQETQYF.